These 19 T cell receptor beta chains were sequenced from one sample in a study of cytomegalovirus exposure and HLA in healthy donors. PCR amplification relied on 60 Vbeta primers (plus 13 Jbeta primers). Sequenced by immunoSEQ multiplex PCR; TCRdb stores in-frame clones only, minus some. The table includes some 150,000 clones, around 84% detected once. The sample taken for sequencing was PBMCs. These TCRs come from a boy aged 2 to 10 in good health and CMV-seronegative.

This chain uses TRBV27 with TRBJ2-7; tentative D call: TRBD1 (5 bases). Trimming took off 2 bases at V and 3 bases at J, with 14 bases between the two ends. Germline loops: CDR1 MNHEY, CDR2 SMNVEV (reference sequence). The CDR3 has 15 residues. The CDR3 sequence: CASSLLRAGFYEQYF. DNA for the CDR3: TGTGCCAGCAGTTTACTTCGGGCAGGGTTCTACGAGCAGTACTTC.

The chain employs TRBV28 and TRBJ1-4; no clear D. With 6 bases removed from V and 3 bases from J, the gap between germline ends came to 5 bases. There are 12 residues in the CDR3. Germline V gene lookup returns CDR1 MDHEN and CDR2 SYDVKM. In DNA, the CDR3 is TGTGCCAGCAGGGAGGCTAATGAAAAACTGTTTTTT. Translation: CASREANEKLFF.

This sequence joins TRBV19 and TRBJ1-1, with D maybe TRBD1 (6 bases). V lost 2 bases to trimming and J lost 1 base, with 14 bases between them. The CDR3 sequence is 16 residues long. CDR1 and CDR2 from the germline V gene are LNHDA and SQIVND (reference sequence). The CDR3 bases are TGTGCCAGTAGTATACGCTGGACAGCCAAGAACACTGAAGCTTTCTTT. Translation gives CASSIRWTAKNTEAFF. The variable domain in full, completed from reference TRBV19 and TRBJ1-1, reads DGGITQSPKYLFRKEGQNVTLSCEQNLNHDAMYWYRQDPGQGLRLIYYSQIVNDFQKGDIAEGYSVSREKKESFPLTVTSAQKNPTAFYLCASSIRWTAKNTEAFFGQGTRLTVV.

The chain links TRBV18 to TRBJ1-2; D remains unclear. The germline V gene encodes CDR1 KGHSH and CDR2 LQKENI. V lost 2 bases and J lost 9, with 10 bases in between. The CDR3 spans 12 residues. For the CDR3, the DNA is TGTGCCAGCTCACCAAGCGATTCGAGCTACACCTTC. This sequence encodes CASSPSDSSYTF.

The chain recombines TRBV10-3 with TRBJ1-1; D remains ambiguous. CDR1 is ENHRY, CDR2 SYGVKD, per germline. CDR3 length: 11 residues. Deletions cut 11 bases from V and 1 base from J, with 8 bases between. CDR3 in amino acids: CAAKQNTEAFF. Here the CDR3 DNA reads TGTGCCGCCAAACAGAACACTGAAGCTTTCTTT.

The chain couples TRBV7-2 to TRBJ1-1; the match to TRBD1 covers 8 bases. The CDR3 extends over 15 amino acids. J lost 0 bases, V lost 5 bases, and 5 bases had no gene match. Germline V gene lookup returns CDR1 SGHTA and CDR2 FQGNSA. The CDR3 is CASSRTGRMNTEAFF. CDR3 coding DNA: TGTGCCAGCAGCCGGACAGGGCGGATGAACACTGAAGCTTTCTTT.

The chain carries TRBV30 and TRBJ2-7; maybe TRBD1 (5 bases). CDR1 is GTSNPN, CDR2 SVGIG, per germline (reference sequence). The CDR3 is 16 amino acids. Trimming shortened V by 1 base and J by 3 bases, and 19 bases separated the two germline ends. CDR3 amino acids: CAWSASRGGSHYEQYF. CDR3 bases: TGTGCCTGGAGTGCCTCAAGGGGCGGCTCCCACTACGAGCAGTACTTC.

Note on this clone: Germline is not matched at one junction end, which may reflect a read error. The chain employs TRBV6-6 and TRBJ1-1; D gene ambiguous. The CDR3 is 10 residues long. CDR1 and CDR2 (germline): MNHNY, SVGAGI (reference sequence). CDR3 in DNA: TGTGCCAGCAGTTACCCTGAGGCTTCCTTT. It encodes CASSYPEASF.

The chain has TRBV5-6 and TRBJ1-1, with D perhaps TRBD1 (5 bases). Trimming removed 5 bases from V and 5 bases from J, with 13 bases in between. The CDR3 is 13 residues long. Germline CDR1 SGHDT, CDR2 YYEEEE. The CDR3 reads CASRFPGGTEAFF. For the CDR3, the DNA is TGTGCCAGCAGATTCCCGGGGGGGACTGAAGCTTTCTTT.

This sequence joins TRBV15 and TRBJ2-3; 13 bases align to TRBD2. Germline values: CDR1 LNHNV, CDR2 YYDKDF (reference sequence). Trimming removed 4 bases from V and 3 bases from J; junction bases left unmatched: 13. The CDR3 totals 19 residues. CDR3: CATSNPGTSGVWGTDTQYF. In nucleotides, the CDR3 is TGTGCCACCAGCAACCCCGGGACTAGCGGGGTCTGGGGAACAGATACGCAGTATTTT.

The rearrangement links TRBV7-8 to TRBJ1-1; 8 bases agree with TRBD1. Germline assignment: CDR1 SGHVS and CDR2 FQNEAQ. This CDR3 spans 14 amino acids. V lost 1 base to trimming and J lost 6 bases; unmatched junction nucleotides: 4. The CDR3: CASSLGSGGSEAFF. In DNA, the CDR3 is TGTGCCAGCAGCTTAGGGTCAGGGGGCTCTGAAGCTTTCTTT. The full variable domain, in which reference TRBV7-8 and TRBJ1-1 provide the parts outside the CDR3, is GAGVSQSPRYKVAKRGQDVALRCDPISGHVSLFWYQQALGQGPEFLTYFQNEAQLDKSGLPSDRFFAERPEGSVSTLKIQRTQQEDSAVYLCASSLGSGGSEAFFGQGTRLTVV.

This clone was seen more than once but under ten times. The chain is built from TRBV18 and TRBJ1-1; 7 bases are a match to TRBD1. From germline, CDR1 is KGHSH and CDR2 LQKENI. The CDR3 contains 12 residues. V lost 6 bases to trimming and J lost 8 bases; unmatched junction nucleotides: 6. CDR3 nucleotide sequence: TGTGCCAGCTCCCCGGACAGGCGCGAAGCTTTCTTT. It is translated as CASSPDRREAFF. The full variable domain, completed using reference TRBV18 and TRBJ1-1, is NAGVMQNPRHLVRRRGQEARLRCSPMKGHSHVYWYRQLPEEGLKFMVYLQKENIIDESGMPKERFSAEFPKEGPSILRIQQVVRGDSAAYFCASSPDRREAFFGQGTRLTVV.

CDR3 loop: CASSLARGAPAGELFF. As DNA, the CDR3 is TGTGCCAGCAGCTTAGCTCGGGGGGCGCCCGCCGGGGAGCTGTTTTTT. V is TRBV11-2 and J is TRBJ2-2; perhaps TRBD2 as D (7 bases). The germline V gene encodes CDR1 SGHAT and CDR2 FQNNGV. V was pared by 1 base and J by 6 bases, with 15 bases between. This CDR3 has 16 amino acids.

The chain recombines TRBV9 with TRBJ2-3; 7 bases map to TRBD2. V lost 2 bases, J lost 0 bases, and 9 bases stayed unmatched. This CDR3 region has 17 residues. Germline lookup yields CDR1 SGDLS and CDR2 YYNGEE. The CDR3 coding sequence is TGTGCCAGCAGCGTCGCGGGAGTGCCCTTTAGCACAGATACGCAGTATTTT. This encodes CASSVAGVPFSTDTQYF.

V is TRBV4-2 and J is TRBJ1-6; no firm D call. The CDR3 totals 18 residues. Trimming removed 5 bases from V and 6 bases from J, with 23 bases in between. Germline lookup yields CDR1 LGHNA and CDR2 YNFKEQ. CDR3: CASSSHPPGWGANSPLHF. The CDR3 bases are TGTGCCAGCAGCTCGCACCCCCCAGGTTGGGGAGCTAATTCACCCCTCCACTTT.

The chain carries TRBV7-8 and TRBJ1-2; no clear D gene. The ends were cut back, 2 bases at V and 4 bases at J, with 11 bases in the middle. The CDR3 runs 14 residues. CDR1 and CDR2 from the germline V gene are SGHVS and FQNEAQ. Here the CDR3 DNA reads TGTGCCAGCAGCTTAAAGGAGGGCCCCTATGGCTACACCTTC. Residues: CASSLKEGPYGYTF.

This clone was observed a handful of times. This chain uses TRBV5-1 with TRBJ2-7, with TRBD2 as a possible D gene (6 bases). The length of the CDR3 is 15 residues. V was shortened by 5 bases and J by 2 bases, with 17 bases between the two germline ends. Germline V gene lookup returns CDR1 SGHRS and CDR2 YFSETQ. CDR3 sequence (DNA): TGCGCCAGCAGAAGCCGCGGAGGGTTTGCCTACGAGCAGTACTTC. Amino acid sequence: CASRSRGGFAYEQYF.

This rearrangement joins TRBV19 to TRBJ1-5; possibly TRBD1 for D (6 bases). The CDR3 covers 16 residues. Germline CDR1 and CDR2: LNHDA and SQIVND (reference sequence). The germline V and J ends were trimmed by 3 bases and 7 bases, with 19 bases remaining between them. CDR3 coding DNA: TGTGCCAGTAGTATTTACAGGGTAACGATGGAACAGCCCCAGCATTTT. It is translated as CASSIYRVTMEQPQHF.

The chain recombines TRBV9 with TRBJ2-1; possibly TRBD1 for D (5 bases). Trimming pared 0 bases from V and 2 bases from J, leaving 12 bases between. The germline V gene has CDR1 SGDLS and CDR2 YYNGEE. The CDR3 length is 16 residues. The CDR3 DNA sequence: TGTGCCAGCAGCGTAGTATCAGGGATCCCCTACAATGAGCAGTTCTTC. It encodes CASSVVSGIPYNEQFF.